These T cell receptor beta chains were read from a single sample in a study of CD8 T cells in ankylosing spondylitis. In TCRdb, the 5' RACE reads were re-called with MiXCR into one record per CDR3 protein. The sample has 300,000 to 400,000 distinct CDR3 sequences; around 20% are singletons. Specimen: blood, either unsorted or a sorted T cell fraction (not recorded which). The receptor set was obtained from a male donor with ankylosing spondylitis. The CDR3 runs from the conserved cysteine through the conserved F or W. A D gene is named only where the DNA matches it firmly. Not all rows give a size; the values are once, few, many and, for expanded clones, a class.

j_gene | v_gene | d_gene | abundance | CDR3aa | CDR3nt
TRBJ1-5 | TRBV7-8 | . | few | CASSLGTPGQPQHF | TGTGCCAGCAGCTTAGGGACTCCGGGTCAGCCCCAGCATTTT
TRBJ1-5 | TRBV6-2/TRBV6-3 | . | . | CASSYRTPSNQPQHF | TGTGCCAGCAGTTACCGGACTCCTAGCAATCAGCCCCAGCATTTT
TRBJ1-1 | TRBV14 | . | many | CASSFTANTEAFF | TGTGCCAGCAGCTTTACGGCGAACACTGAAGCTTTCTTT
TRBJ2-1 | TRBV20-1 | . | few | CSAEGFNEQFF | TGCAGTGCCGAGGGATTCAATGAGCAGTTCTTC
TRBJ2-1 | TRBV12-3/TRBV12-4 | . | few | CASTRKENEQFF | TGTGCCAGCACACGGAAGGAGAATGAGCAGTTCTTC
TRBJ2-3 | TRBV6-5 | . | few | CASSYEAGLPGADTQYF | TGTGCCAGCAGTTACGAGGCAGGACTACCCGGTGCAGATACGCAGTATTTT
TRBJ1-4 | TRBV20-1 | TRBD1 | . | CSARGGTGVEKLFF | TGCAGTGCTAGAGGAGGGACAGGGGTGGAAAAACTGTTTTTT
TRBJ2-1 | TRBV27 | TRBD2 | few | CASSTTSAGGQFF | TGTGCCAGCAGTACGACTAGCGCGGGGGGGCAGTTCTTC
TRBJ2-5 | TRBV7-2 | TRBD1 | few | CASSLGGTGKETQYF | TGTGCCAGCAGCTTAGGAGGGACAGGCAAAGAGACCCAGTACTTC
TRBJ2-2 | TRBV24-1 | TRBD1 | . | CAPGQGGQGAKTGELFF | TGTGCCCCCGGGCAGGGCGGACAGGGCGCGAAGACCGGGGAGCTGTTTTTT
TRBJ2-2 | TRBV7-9 | . | . | CASSEAIGQTGELFF | TGTGCCAGCAGCGAAGCGATAGGGCAAACCGGGGAGCTGTTTTTT
TRBJ1-1 | TRBV3-1 | . | many | CASSQDWGRNTEAFF | TGTGCCAGCAGCCAAGATTGGGGGAGGAACACTGAAGCTTTCTTT
TRBJ2-3 | TRBV7-3 | TRBD2 | . | CASSSPTSAPDTQYF | TGTGCCAGCAGCTCCCCGACTAGCGCCCCAGATACGCAGTATTTT
TRBJ2-2 | TRBV18 | . | . | CASSPLTEGTGELFF | TGTGCCAGCTCACCACTAACCGAGGGCACCGGGGAGCTGTTTTTT
TRBJ2-4 | TRBV29-1 | . | once | CSVRDGVGIQYF | TGCAGCGTCCGTGACGGGGTTGGCATTCAGTACTTC
TRBJ2-3 | TRBV6-2/TRBV6-3 | TRBD2 | . | CATGPGGTDTQYF | TGTGCCACCGGTCCGGGAGGGACAGATACGCAGTATTTT
TRBJ2-3 | TRBV20-1 | TRBD1 | few | CSATRTGGTDTQYF | TGCAGTGCTACGCGGACAGGGGGCACAGATACGCAGTATTTT
TRBJ1-1 | TRBV9 | . | few | CASSVGSGAGNTEAFF | TGTGCCAGCAGCGTAGGCTCAGGGGCCGGGAACACTGAAGCTTTCTTT
TRBJ1-2 | TRBV5-6 | TRBD1 | . | CASSSIPPGQGSSYTF | TGTGCCAGCAGCTCCATACCTCCGGGACAGGGTTCTAGCTACACCTTC
TRBJ2-7 | TRBV12-3/TRBV12-4 | TRBD2 | few | CASSHVGAGRAEQYF | TGTGCCAGCAGCCATGTTGGGGCAGGGAGGGCCGAGCAGTACTTC
TRBJ1-5 | TRBV20-1 | . | . | CSARDAVGGSNQPQHF | TGCAGTGCTAGAGATGCGGTAGGGGGTAGCAATCAGCCCCAGCATTTT
TRBJ1-4 | TRBV7-8 | TRBD1 | few | CASRQGAKDEKLFF | TGTGCCAGCAGGCAGGGGGCGAAGGATGAAAAACTGTTTTTT
TRBJ2-2 | TRBV7-9 | . | . | CASSLMGGNTGELFF | TGTGCCAGCAGCTTAATGGGGGGGAACACCGGGGAGCTGTTTTTT
TRBJ2-1 | TRBV11-3 | . | few | CASNKGGGLSSYNEQFF | TGTGCCAGCAACAAAGGTGGCGGCCTGAGCTCCTACAATGAGCAGTTCTTC
TRBJ2-5 | TRBV6-1 | . | . | CASSFTPRGIQETQYF | TGTGCCAGCAGCTTCACCCCCCGGGGGATCCAAGAGACCCAGTACTTC
TRBJ2-2 | TRBV28 | TRBD2 | . | CASGPASGGTGELFF | TGTGCCAGCGGCCCGGCTAGCGGGGGCACCGGGGAGCTGTTTTTT
TRBJ2-2 | TRBV20-1 | . | few | CSARPYLVQATGELFF | TGCAGTGCTAGACCCTACCTAGTACAGGCGACCGGGGAGCTGTTTTTT